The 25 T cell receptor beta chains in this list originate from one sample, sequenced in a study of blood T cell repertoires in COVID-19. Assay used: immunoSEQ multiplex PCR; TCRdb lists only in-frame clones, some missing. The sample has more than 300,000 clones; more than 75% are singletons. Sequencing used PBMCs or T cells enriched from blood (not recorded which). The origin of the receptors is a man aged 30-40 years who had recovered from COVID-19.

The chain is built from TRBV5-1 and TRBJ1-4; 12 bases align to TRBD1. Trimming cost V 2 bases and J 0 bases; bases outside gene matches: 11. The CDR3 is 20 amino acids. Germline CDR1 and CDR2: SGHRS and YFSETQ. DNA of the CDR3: TGCGCCAGCAGCTTACTCGGGACAGGGGGCGTAGGGGCAACTAATGAAAAACTGTTTTTT. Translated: CASSLLGTGGVGATNEKLFF.

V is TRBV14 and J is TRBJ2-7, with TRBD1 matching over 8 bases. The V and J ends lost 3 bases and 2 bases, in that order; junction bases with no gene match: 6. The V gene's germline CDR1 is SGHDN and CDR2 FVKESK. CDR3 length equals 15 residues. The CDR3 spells CASSQRGTGPYEQYF. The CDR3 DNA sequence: TGTGCCAGCAGCCAGAGGGGGACAGGCCCCTACGAGCAGTACTTC.

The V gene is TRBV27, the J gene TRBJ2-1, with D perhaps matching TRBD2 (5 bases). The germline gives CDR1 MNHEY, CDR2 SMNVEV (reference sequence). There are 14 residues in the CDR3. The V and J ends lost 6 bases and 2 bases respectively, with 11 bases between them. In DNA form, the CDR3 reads TGTGCCAGCAGCCCCCTAGCAACCTACAATGAGCAGTTCTTC. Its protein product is CASSPLATYNEQFF.

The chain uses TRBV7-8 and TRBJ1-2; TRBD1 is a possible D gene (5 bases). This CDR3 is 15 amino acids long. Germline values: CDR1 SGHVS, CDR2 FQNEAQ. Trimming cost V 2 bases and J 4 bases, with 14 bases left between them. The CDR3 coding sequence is TGTGCCAGCAGCTTACTGGCGGGGGAGGGCTATGGCTACACCTTC. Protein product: CASSLLAGEGYGYTF.

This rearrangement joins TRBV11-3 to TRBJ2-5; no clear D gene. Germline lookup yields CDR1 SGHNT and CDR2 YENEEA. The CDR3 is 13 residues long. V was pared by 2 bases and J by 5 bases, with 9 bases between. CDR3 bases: TGTGCCAGCAGCTTATATGTGAGCGAGACCCAGTACTTC. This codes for CASSLYVSETQYF.

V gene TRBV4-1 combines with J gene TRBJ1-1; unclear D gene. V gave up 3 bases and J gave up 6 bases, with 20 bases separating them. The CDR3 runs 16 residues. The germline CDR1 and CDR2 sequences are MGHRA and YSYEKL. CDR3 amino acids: CASSHSPWALGAEAFF. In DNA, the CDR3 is TGCGCCAGCAGCCACTCTCCTTGGGCGCTGGGTGCTGAAGCTTTCTTT.

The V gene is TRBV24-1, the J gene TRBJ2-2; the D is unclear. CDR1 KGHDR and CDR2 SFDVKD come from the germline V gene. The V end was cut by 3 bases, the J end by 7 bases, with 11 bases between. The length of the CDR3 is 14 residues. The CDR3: CATSDPRDLGELFF. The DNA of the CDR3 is TGTGCCACCAGTGATCCGCGTGATCTCGGGGAGCTGTTTTTT.

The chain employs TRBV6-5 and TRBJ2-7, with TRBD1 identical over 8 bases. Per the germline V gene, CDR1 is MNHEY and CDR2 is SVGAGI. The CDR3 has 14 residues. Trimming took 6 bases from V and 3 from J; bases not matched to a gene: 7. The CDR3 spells CASSPGGSIYEQYF. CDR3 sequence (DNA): TGTGCCAGCAGCCCAGGGGGCTCTATCTACGAGCAGTACTTC.

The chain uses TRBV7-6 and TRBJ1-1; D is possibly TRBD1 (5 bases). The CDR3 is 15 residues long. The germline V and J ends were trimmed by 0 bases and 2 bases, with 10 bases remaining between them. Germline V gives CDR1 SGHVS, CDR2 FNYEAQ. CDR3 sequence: CASSLALGVNTEAFF. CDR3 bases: TGTGCCAGCAGCTTAGCCCTAGGGGTTAACACTGAAGCTTTCTTT.

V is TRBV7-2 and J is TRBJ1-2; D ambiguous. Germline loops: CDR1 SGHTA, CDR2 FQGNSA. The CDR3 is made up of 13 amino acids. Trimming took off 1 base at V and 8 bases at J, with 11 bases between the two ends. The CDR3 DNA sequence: TGTGCCAGCAGCTTAGGAGGCGTTATAGGCTACACCTTC. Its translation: CASSLGGVIGYTF.

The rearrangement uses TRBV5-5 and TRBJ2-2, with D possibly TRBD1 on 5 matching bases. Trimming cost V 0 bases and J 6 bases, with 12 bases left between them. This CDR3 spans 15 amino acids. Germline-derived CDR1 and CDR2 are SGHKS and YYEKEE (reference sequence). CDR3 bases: TGTGCCAGCAGCTTGGATCCAGGGTGGGCCGGGGAGCTGTTTTTT. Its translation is CASSLDPGWAGELFF.

The CDR3 sequence: CASSQRGTSETNEQFF. CDR3 nucleotides: TGCGCCAGCAGCCAGAGGGGAACTAGCGAAACAAATGAGCAGTTCTTC. This sequence joins TRBV4-1 and TRBJ2-1, with 7 bases aligning to TRBD2. This CDR3 has 16 amino acids. The germline V gene has CDR1 MGHRA and CDR2 YSYEKL. The J segment lost 7 bases and the V segment lost 3 bases, leaving 12 bases of the junction unmatched.

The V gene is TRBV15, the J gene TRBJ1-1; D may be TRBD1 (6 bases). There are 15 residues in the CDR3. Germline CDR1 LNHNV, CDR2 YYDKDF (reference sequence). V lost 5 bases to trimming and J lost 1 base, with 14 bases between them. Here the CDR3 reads CATSFSRGGNTEAFF. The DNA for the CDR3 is TGTGCCACCAGCTTTTCCAGGGGCGGGAACACTGAAGCTTTCTTT.

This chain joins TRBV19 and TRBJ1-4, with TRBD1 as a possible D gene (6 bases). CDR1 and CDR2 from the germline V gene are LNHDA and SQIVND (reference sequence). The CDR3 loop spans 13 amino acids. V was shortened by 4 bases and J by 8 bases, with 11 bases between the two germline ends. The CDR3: CASSSRGGEKLFF. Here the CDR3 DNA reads TGTGCCAGTAGTAGCAGGGGAGGGGAAAAACTGTTTTTT. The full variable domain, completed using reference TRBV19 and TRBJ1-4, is DGGITQSPKYLFRKEGQNVTLSCEQNLNHDAMYWYRQDPGQGLRLIYYSQIVNDFQKGDIAEGYSVSREKKESFPLTVTSAQKNPTAFYLCASSSRGGEKLFFGSGTQLSVL.

The CDR3 DNA reads as TGTGCCAGCAGTGCAGGATACTCCTACGAGCAGTACTTC. It is translated as CASSAGYSYEQYF. This sequence joins TRBV25-1 and TRBJ2-7; D uncertain. Trimming removed 4 bases from V and 0 bases from J, with 7 bases in between. Germline assignment: CDR1 MGHDK and CDR2 SYGVNS. CDR3 length: 13 residues.

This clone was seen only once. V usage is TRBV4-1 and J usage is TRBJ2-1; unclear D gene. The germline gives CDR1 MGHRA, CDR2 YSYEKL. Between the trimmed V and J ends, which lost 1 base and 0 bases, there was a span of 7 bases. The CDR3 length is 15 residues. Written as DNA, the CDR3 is TGCGCCAGCAGCCAAGGACTTAGCTCCTACAATGAGCAGTTCTTC. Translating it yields CASSQGLSSYNEQFF.

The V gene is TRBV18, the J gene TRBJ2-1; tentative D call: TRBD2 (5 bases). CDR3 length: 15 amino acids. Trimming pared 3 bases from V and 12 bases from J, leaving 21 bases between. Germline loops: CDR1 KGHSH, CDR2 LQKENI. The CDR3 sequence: CASSPLTLGYEGQFF. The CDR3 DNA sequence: TGTGCCAGCTCACCCCTCACCCTCGGTTACGAGGGGCAGTTCTTC.

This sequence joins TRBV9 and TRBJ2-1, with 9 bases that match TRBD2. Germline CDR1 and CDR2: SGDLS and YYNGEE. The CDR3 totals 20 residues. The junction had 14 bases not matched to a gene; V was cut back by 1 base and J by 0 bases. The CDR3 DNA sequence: TGTGCCAGCAGCGTACCGCGGGATAGCGGGGGCTTGAGCTCCTACAATGAGCAGTTCTTC. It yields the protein CASSVPRDSGGLSSYNEQFF.

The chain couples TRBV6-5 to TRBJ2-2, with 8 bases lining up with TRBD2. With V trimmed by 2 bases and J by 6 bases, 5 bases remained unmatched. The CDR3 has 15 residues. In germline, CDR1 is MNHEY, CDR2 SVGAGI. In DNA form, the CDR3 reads TGTGCCAGCAGTTACGGACGGGAGGGGGCCGGGGAGCTGTTTTTT. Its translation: CASSYGREGAGELFF.

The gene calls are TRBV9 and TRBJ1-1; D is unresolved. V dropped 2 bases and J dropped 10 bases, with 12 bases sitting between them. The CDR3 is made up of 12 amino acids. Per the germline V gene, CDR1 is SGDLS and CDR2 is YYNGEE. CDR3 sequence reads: CASSVEGPRAFF. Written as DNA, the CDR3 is TGTGCCAGCAGCGTGGAGGGCCCCCGAGCTTTCTTT.

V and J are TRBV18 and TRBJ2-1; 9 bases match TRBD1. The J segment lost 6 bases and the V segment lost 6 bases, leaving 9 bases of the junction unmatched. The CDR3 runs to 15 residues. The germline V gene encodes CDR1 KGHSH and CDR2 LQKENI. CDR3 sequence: CASSLGTGSVNEQFF. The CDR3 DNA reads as TGTGCCAGCTCCCTAGGGACAGGGTCGGTCAATGAGCAGTTCTTC.

CDR3 protein: CATSDTSGRAGEKLFF. Written as DNA, the CDR3 is TGTGCCACCAGTGATACCTCGGGGCGCGCGGGAGAAAAACTGTTTTTT. V is TRBV24-1 and J is TRBJ1-4, with a tentative D call TRBD1 (5 bases). Germline lookup yields CDR1 KGHDR and CDR2 SFDVKD. V dropped 3 bases and J dropped 8 bases, with 18 bases sitting between them. The CDR3 consists of 16 residues.

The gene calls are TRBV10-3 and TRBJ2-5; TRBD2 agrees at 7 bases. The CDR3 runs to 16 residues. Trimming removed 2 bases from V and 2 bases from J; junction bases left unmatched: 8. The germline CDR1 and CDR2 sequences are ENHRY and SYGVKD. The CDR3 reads CAISERAGAGQETQYF. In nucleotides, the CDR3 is TGTGCCATCAGTGAGAGGGCGGGAGCGGGACAAGAGACCCAGTACTTC.

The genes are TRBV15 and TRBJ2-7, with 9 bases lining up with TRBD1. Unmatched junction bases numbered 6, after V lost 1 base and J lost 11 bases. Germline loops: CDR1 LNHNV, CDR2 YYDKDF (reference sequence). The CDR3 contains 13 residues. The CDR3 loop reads CATSRGDRGVKYF. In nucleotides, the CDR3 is TGTGCCACCAGCAGAGGAGACAGGGGGGTAAAGTACTTC.

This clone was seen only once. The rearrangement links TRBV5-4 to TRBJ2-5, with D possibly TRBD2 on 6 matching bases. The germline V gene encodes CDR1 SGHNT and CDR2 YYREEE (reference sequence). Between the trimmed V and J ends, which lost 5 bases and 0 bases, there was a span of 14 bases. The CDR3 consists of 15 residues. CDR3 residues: CASRYMGGDQETQYF. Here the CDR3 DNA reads TGTGCCAGCAGGTATATGGGCGGGGACCAAGAGACCCAGTACTTC.